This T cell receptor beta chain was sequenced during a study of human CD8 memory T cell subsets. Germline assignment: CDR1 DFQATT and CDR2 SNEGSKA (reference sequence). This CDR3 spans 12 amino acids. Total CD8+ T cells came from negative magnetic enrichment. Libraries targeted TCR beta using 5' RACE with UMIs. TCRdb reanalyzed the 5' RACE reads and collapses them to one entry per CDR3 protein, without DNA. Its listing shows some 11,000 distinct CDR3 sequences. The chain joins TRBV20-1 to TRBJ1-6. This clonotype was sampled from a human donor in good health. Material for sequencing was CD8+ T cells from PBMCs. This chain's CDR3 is CSARDGHSPLHF.